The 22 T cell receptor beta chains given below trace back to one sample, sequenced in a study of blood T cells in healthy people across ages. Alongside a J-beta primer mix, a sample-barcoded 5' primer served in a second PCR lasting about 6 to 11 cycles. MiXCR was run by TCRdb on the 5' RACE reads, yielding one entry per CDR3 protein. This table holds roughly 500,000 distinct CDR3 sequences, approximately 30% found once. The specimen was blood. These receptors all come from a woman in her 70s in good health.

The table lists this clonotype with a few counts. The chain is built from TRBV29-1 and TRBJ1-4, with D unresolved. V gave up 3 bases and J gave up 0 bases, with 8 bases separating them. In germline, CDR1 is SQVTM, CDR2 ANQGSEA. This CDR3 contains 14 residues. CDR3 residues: CSVDRHATNEKLFF. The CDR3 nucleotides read TGCAGCGTTGATAGACATGCAACTAATGAAAAACTGTTTTTT.

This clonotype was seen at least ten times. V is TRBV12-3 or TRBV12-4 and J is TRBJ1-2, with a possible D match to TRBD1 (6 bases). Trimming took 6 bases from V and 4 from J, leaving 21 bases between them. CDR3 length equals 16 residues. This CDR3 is CASSPDGGLFSYGYTF. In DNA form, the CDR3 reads TGTGCCAGCAGCCCCGACGGGGGGCTCTTTAGCTATGGCTACACCTTC.

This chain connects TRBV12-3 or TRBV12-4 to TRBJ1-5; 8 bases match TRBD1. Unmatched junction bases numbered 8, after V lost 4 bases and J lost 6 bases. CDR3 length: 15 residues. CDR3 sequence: CASSSPRGPGQPQHF. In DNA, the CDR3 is TGTGCCAGCAGTTCCCCCAGGGGGCCGGGTCAGCCCCAGCATTTT.

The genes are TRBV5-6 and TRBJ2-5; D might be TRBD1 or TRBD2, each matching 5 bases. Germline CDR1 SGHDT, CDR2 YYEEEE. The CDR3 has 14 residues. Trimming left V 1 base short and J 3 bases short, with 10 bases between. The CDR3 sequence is CASSLWDRKETQYF. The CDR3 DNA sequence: TGTGCCAGCAGCTTGTGGGACCGAAAAGAGACCCAGTACTTC.

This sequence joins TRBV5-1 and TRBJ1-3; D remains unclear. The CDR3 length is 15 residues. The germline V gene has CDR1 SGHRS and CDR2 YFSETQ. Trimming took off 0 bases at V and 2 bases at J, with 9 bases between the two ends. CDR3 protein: CASSLGGETGNTIYF. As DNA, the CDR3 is TGCGCCAGCAGCTTGGGAGGCGAAACTGGAAACACCATATATTTT.

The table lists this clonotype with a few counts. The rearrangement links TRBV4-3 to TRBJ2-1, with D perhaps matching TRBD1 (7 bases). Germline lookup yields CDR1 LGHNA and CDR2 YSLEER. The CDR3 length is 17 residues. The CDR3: CAAPLSGGPSDINEQFF. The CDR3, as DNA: TGCGCTGCTCCTCTGTCAGGGGGGCCGTCAGATATCAATGAGCAGTTCTTC.

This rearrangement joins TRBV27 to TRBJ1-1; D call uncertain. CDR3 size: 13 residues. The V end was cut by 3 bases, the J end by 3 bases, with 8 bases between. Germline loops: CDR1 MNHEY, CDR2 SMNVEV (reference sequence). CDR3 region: CASSFQDYTEAFF. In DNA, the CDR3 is TGTGCCAGCAGTTTCCAGGACTACACTGAAGCTTTCTTT.

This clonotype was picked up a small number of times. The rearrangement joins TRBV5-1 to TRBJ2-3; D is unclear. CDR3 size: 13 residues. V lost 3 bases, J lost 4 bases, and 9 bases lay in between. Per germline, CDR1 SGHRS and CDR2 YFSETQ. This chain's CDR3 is CASSSASPDTQYF. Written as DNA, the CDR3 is TGCGCCAGCAGCTCAGCTAGTCCAGATACGCAGTATTTT.

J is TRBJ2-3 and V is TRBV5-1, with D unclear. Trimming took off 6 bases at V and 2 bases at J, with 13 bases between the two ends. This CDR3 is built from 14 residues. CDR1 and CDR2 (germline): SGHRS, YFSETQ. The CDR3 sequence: CASKSRLITDTQYF. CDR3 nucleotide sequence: TGCGCCAGCAAATCCCGGCTAATCACAGATACGCAGTATTTT.

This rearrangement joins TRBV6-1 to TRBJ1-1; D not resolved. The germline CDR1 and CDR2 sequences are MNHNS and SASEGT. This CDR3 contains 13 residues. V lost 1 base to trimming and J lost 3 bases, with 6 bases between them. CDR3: CASSEVGDTEAFF. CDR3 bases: TGTGCCAGCAGTGAAGTCGGAGACACTGAAGCTTTCTTT.

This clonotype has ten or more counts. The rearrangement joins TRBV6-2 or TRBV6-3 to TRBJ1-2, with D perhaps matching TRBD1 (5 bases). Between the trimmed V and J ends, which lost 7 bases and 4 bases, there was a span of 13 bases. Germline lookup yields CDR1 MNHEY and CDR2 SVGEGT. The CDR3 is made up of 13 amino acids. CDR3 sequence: CASTISRAYGYTF. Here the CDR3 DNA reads TGTGCCAGCACCATATCCAGGGCCTATGGCTACACCTTC.

CDR3 region: CALIANSGNTIYF. CDR3 in DNA: TGTGCCCTCATTGCTAACTCTGGAAACACCATATATTTT. The chain is built from TRBV10-3 and TRBJ1-3; no definite D call. The CDR3 is 13 amino acids. Germline V gene lookup returns CDR1 ENHRY and CDR2 SYGVKD. V dropped 11 bases and J dropped 0 bases, with 11 bases sitting between them.

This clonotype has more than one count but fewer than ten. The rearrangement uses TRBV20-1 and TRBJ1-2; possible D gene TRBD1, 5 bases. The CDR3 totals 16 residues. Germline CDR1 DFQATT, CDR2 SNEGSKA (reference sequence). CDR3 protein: CRALGPGLGPNYGYTF. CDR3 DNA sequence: TGCAGAGCCTTGGGACCAGGATTGGGTCCTAACTATGGCTACACCTTC.

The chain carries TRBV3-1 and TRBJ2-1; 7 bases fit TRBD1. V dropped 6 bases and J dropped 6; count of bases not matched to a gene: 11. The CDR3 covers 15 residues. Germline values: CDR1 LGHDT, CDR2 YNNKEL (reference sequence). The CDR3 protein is CASSTQGSTCNEQFF. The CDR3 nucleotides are TGTGCCAGCAGTACACAGGGGTCAACCTGCAATGAGCAGTTCTTC.

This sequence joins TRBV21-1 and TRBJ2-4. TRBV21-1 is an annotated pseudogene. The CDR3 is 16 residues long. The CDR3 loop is CASSNHSAAAKNIQYF. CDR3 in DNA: TGTGCCAGCAGCAACCACAGTGCTGCGGCCAAAAACATTCAGTACTTC.

The CDR3 spells CASSPIAGAYEQYF. The CDR3 nucleotides read TGCGCCAGCAGCCCAATTGCTGGAGCCTACGAGCAGTACTTC. The chain couples TRBV4-3 to TRBJ2-7; unclear D gene. V lost 4 bases to trimming and J lost 2 bases, with 12 bases between them. Germline lookup yields CDR1 LGHNA and CDR2 YSLEER. The CDR3 is made up of 14 amino acids.

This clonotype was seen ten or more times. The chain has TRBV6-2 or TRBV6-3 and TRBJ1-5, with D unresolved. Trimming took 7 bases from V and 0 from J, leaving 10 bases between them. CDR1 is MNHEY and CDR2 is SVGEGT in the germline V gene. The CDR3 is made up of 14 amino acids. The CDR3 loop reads CASTPGISNQPQHF. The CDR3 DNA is TGTGCCAGCACCCCGGGGATTAGCAATCAGCCCCAGCATTTT.

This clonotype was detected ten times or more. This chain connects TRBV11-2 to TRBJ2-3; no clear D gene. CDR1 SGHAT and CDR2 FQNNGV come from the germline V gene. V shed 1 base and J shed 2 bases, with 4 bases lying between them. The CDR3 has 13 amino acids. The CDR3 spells CASSLAPTDTQYF. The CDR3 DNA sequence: TGTGCCAGCAGCTTAGCCCCCACAGATACGCAGTATTTT.

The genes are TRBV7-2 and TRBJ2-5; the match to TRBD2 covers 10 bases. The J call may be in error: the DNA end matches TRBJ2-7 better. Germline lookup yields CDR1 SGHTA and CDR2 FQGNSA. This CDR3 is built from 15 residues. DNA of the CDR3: TGTGCCAGCAGCTTAGAAGCGGGGGGGTTATACGAGCAGTACTTC. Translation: CASSLEAGGLYEQYF.

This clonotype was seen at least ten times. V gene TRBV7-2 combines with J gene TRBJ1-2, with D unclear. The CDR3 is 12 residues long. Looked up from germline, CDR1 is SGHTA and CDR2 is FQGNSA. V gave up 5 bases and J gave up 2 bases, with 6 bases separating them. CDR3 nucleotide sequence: TGTGCCAGCAGCATACAGAACTATGGCTACACCTTC. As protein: CASSIQNYGYTF.

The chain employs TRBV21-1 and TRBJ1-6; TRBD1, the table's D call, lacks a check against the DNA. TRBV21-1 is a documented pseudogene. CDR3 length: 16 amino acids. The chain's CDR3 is CASSTRQGEDNSPLHF. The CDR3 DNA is TGTGCCAGCAGCACCCGACAGGGTGAGGATAATTCACCCCTCCACTTT.

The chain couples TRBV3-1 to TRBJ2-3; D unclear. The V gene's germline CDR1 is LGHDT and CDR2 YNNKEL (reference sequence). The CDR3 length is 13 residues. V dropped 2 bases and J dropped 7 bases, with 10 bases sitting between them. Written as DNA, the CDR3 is TGTGCCAGCAGCCAAACATCACAGAATACGCAGTATTTT. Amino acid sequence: CASSQTSQNTQYF.